This TCR beta chain was sequenced during a study of T cells after somatic rescue of genetic block. The CDR3 is 12 residues long. V gave up 3 bases and J gave up 7 bases, with 4 bases separating them. Germline V CDR1 and CDR2: MGHDK, SYGVNS. Sequenced by immunoSEQ multiplex PCR; TCRdb stores in-frame clones only, minus some. The sample records approximately 110,000 clones, around 90% being singletons. This clonotype was obtained from a woman aged 18-35 years. The chain joins TRBV25-1 to TRBJ1-6; D is undetermined. The sequenced sample was peripheral blood mononuclear cells (PBMCs). CDR3 bases: TGTGCCAGCAGTGACGGGAATTCACCCCTCCACTTT. Translated, it gives CASSDGNSPLHF.